These 10 T cell receptor beta chains were all obtained from the same sample, sequenced in a study of T cell changes during pregnancy in multiple sclerosis (dated by TCRdb to between 2019 and 2020). Library generation was performed with the immunoSEQ multiplex PCR assay. Here the immuneACCESS table is served through TCRdb, limited to in-frame sequences with V and J called. Missing clones are a known gap in these copies; in checked studies unresolved V genes cover under half, and the rest lacks a known reason. A total of roughly 35,000 clones appear in this sample, just over 90% of them only once. The ten largest clonotypes hold more than 0.4% of the sample. Sample: CD4+ T cells from peripheral blood mononuclear cells, taken after pregnancy. The receptors stem from a female donor with multiple sclerosis, enrolled in a pregnancy study.

The chain joins TRBV6-1 to TRBJ2-1; tentatively, D is TRBD2 (6 bases). The CDR3 runs 13 residues. Trimming left V 8 bases short and J 3 bases short, with 11 bases between. Looked up from germline, CDR1 is MNHNS and CDR2 is SASEGT. The CDR3 here is CASRLENYNEQFF. The CDR3 DNA follows: TGTGCCAGCCGACTAGAGAACTACAATGAGCAGTTCTTC.

The chain carries TRBV7-8 and TRBJ2-3; the match to TRBD2 covers 8 bases. The CDR3 runs to 16 residues. J lost 3 bases, V lost 5 bases, and 10 bases had no gene match. Germline-derived CDR1 and CDR2 are SGHVS and FQNEAQ. The CDR3 loop is CASSPRLAPGTDTQYF. CDR3 in DNA: TGTGCCAGCAGCCCGCGACTAGCGCCTGGAACAGATACGCAGTATTTT.

The gene calls are TRBV10-3 and TRBJ2-7; D is ambiguous. This CDR3 has 13 residues. Looked up from germline, CDR1 is ENHRY and CDR2 is SYGVKD. Trimming took 0 bases from V and 1 from J, leaving 4 bases between them. CDR3 nucleotide sequence: TGTGCCATCAGTGAGTCATTATCCTACGAGCAGTACTTC. Amino acid sequence: CAISESLSYEQYF.

This chain joins TRBV9 and TRBJ2-5; 7 bases line up with TRBD1. V lost 0 bases, J lost 2 bases, and 4 bases stayed unmatched. Germline CDR1 is SGDLS and CDR2 is YYNGEE. There are 15 residues in the CDR3. Written as DNA, the CDR3 is TGTGCCAGCAGCGTAGCGGACAGGCCGCAAGAGACCCAGTACTTC. It specifies CASSVADRPQETQYF.

The rearrangement uses TRBV27 and TRBJ2-7, with 7 bases matching TRBD1. The CDR3 spans 15 residues. The germline V gene has CDR1 MNHEY and CDR2 SMNVEV (reference sequence). The J segment lost 2 bases and the V segment lost 7 bases, leaving 11 bases of the junction unmatched. CDR3 coding DNA: TGTGCCAGCATTACCGACAGGGTGGTCCCCTACGAGCAGTACTTC. This translates into CASITDRVVPYEQYF.

The chain has TRBV7-9 and TRBJ2-3, with 11 bases aligning to TRBD2. The CDR3 runs to 18 residues. Germline assignment: CDR1 SEHNR and CDR2 FQNEAQ (reference sequence). The ends lost 5 bases at V and 2 bases at J; junction bases unmatched: 12. In nucleotides, the CDR3 is TGTGCCAGCAGCAAAAGGAGCCCTAGCGGGGGGTCCACAGATACGCAGTATTTT. Encoded protein: CASSKRSPSGGSTDTQYF.

This sequence joins TRBV29-1 and TRBJ2-7; 12 bases agree with TRBD2. The CDR3 totals 13 residues. V dropped 6 bases and J dropped 5; count of bases not matched to a gene: 5. Germline values: CDR1 SQVTM, CDR2 ANQGSEA. The CDR3 reads CSVAGLAGNEQYF. The CDR3 DNA reads TGCAGCGTGGCAGGACTAGCGGGAAACGAGCAGTACTTC.

The chain recombines TRBV6-6 with TRBJ1-2; D is unclear. V was cut by 0 bases and J by 1 base, with 12 bases left in between. The germline V gene encodes CDR1 MNHNY and CDR2 SVGAGI (reference sequence). This CDR3 has 16 amino acids. For the CDR3, the DNA is TGTGCCAGCAGTTACTCGGTTTGGAGTTTTAACTATGGCTACACCTTC. Its protein is CASSYSVWSFNYGYTF.

This clone was seen just once. V and J are TRBV6-6 and TRBJ2-5; 9 nucleotides agree with TRBD1. Trimming at V came to 4 bases and at J to 5 bases, leaving 5 bases not matched to a gene. The germline V gene encodes CDR1 MNHNY and CDR2 SVGAGI (reference sequence). There are 14 residues in the CDR3. DNA for the CDR3: TGTGCCAGCAGTTGGACCGGGACAGGGGAGACCCAGTACTTC. The encoded protein is CASSWTGTGETQYF.

The J gene is TRBJ1-2, the V gene TRBV2, with 8 bases lining up with TRBD1. The junction had 18 bases not matched to a gene; V was cut back by 2 bases and J by 7 bases. This CDR3 region has 18 residues. Germline-derived CDR1 and CDR2 are SNHLY and FYNNEI. The DNA of the CDR3 is TGTGCCAGCAGTGAATGGCCCTTTGACGGGCAGGGGGCGCGTGGCTACACCTTC. Protein sequence: CASSEWPFDGQGARGYTF.